The source of this T cell receptor beta chain is a study of blood T cell repertoires in COVID-19. Study overall: Samples of COVID-19 (acute and convalescent) were obtained from the United States, Italy and Spain. Nucleic acid was either cDNA or gDNA, and it came from T cells, B-cell-depleted T cells, or PBMCs.

In the original analysis: Quantification of nucleated cells was approximated via reference gene primer amplification. TCRdb's copy holds only in-frame clones and misses some; the assay was immunoSEQ multiplex PCR. V and J calls and clone size follow that table, whereas D and trimming were derived from the DNA. The sample contains about 240,000 clones, roughly 87% of which appear only once. V shed 4 bases and J shed 5 bases, with 9 bases lying between them. The CDR3 sequence is 12 residues long. CDR1 and CDR2 from the germline V gene are SGHRS and YFSETQ. The receptor comes from a man aged 55 to 69 who had recovered from COVID-19. The sample comprised peripheral blood. The J gene is TRBJ2-5, the V gene TRBV5-1; tentatively, D is TRBD2 (5 bases). This CDR3 reads CASSRGLETQYF. In DNA form, the CDR3 reads TGCGCCAGCAGCAGAGGGTTGGAGACCCAGTACTTC.